These T cell receptor beta chains were read from a single sample in a study of cytomegalovirus exposure and HLA in healthy donors. Profiling relied on immunoSEQ multiplex PCR, and the TCRdb table lists in-frame clones only, not all of them. Of approximately 110,000 clones in the sample, about 80% are singletons; the top ten hold around 8.8%. Material for sequencing was PBMCs. Every receptor here comes from a middle-aged man in good health and CMV-seropositive. Both conserved end residues are part of each CDR3. Fields, in order: D gene, clone size, V gene, J gene, CDR3 DNA, CDR3 protein. D genes are given only for firm matches. The size field is filled for only some rows; it gives once, few, many or a size class.

NA	NA	TRBV10-3	TRBJ2-7	TGTGCCATCAAGGACAGCCCTACCTACGAGCAGTACTTC	CAIKDSPTYEQYF
NA	NA	TRBV13	TRBJ2-6	TGTGCCAGCAGCTTAGCCCCAGTAACCCCCTCTGGGGCCAACGGCCTGACTTTC	CASSLAPVTPSGANGLTF
NA	NA	TRBV28	TRBJ1-3	TGTGCCAGCACTACTCAGGGGGGAAACACCATATATTTT	CASTTQGGNTIYF
TRBD1	NA	TRBV19	TRBJ1-6	TGTGCCAGTAGTACCTCGACAGGGGATGGTAATTCACCCCTCCACTTT	CASSTSTGDGNSPLHF
NA	NA	TRBV7-2	TRBJ1-5	TGTGCCAGCAGCTTCCGACAGAACAATCAGCCCCAGCATTTT	CASSFRQNNQPQHF
TRBD2	NA	TRBV4-1	TRBJ2-4	TGCGCCAGCAGTCCGGGGGGGCTGGACAGTCAGTACTTC	CASSPGGLDSQYF
TRBD1	NA	TRBV11-2	TRBJ2-5	TGTGCCAGCAGCTTAGCCCTCGGACAGGGCGAAGAGACCCAGTACTTC	CASSLALGQGEETQYF
NA	NA	TRBV18	TRBJ1-2	TGTGCCAGCTCACCTGAGGGTAACTATGGCTACACCTTC	CASSPEGNYGYTF
TRBD1	NA	TRBV6-5	TRBJ2-2	TGTGCCAGCAGTACGGGACAGGGGCACACCGGGGAGCTGTTTTTT	CASSTGQGHTGELFF
TRBD1	NA	TRBV4-3	TRBJ2-5	TGCGCCAGCAGCCAGGGGACAGGGGATCAAGAGACCCAGTACTTC	CASSQGTGDQETQYF
NA	once	TRBV6-1	TRBJ2-5	TGTGCCAGCAGTGGCGCGTGGGGGCTAAGGGAGACCCAGTACTTC	CASSGAWGLRETQYF
TRBD1	few	TRBV19	TRBJ2-7	TGTGCCAGTAGTGCCGGGACAGTCTACGAGCAGTACTTC	CASSAGTVYEQYF
TRBD2	NA	TRBV6-5	TRBJ2-5	TGTGCCAGCAGGCAGACTAGCGGGAAGCGGGAGACCCAGTACTTC	CASRQTSGKRETQYF
TRBD1	NA	TRBV6-5	TRBJ2-7	TGTGCCAGCAGTTACGAGGGACAGGGGCCCTACGAGCAGTACTTC	CASSYEGQGPYEQYF
TRBD1	NA	TRBV5-1	TRBJ1-4	TGCGCCAGCAGCGAGGGACAGTCTTTTGAAAAACTGTTTTTT	CASSEGQSFEKLFF
TRBD2	NA	TRBV28	TRBJ2-2	TGTGCCAGCAGTTCAACGGGGGGGACCGGGGAGCTGTTTTTT	CASSSTGGTGELFF
NA	NA	TRBV25-1	TRBJ2-1	TGTGCCAGCAGTGGGGACTATGAGCAGTTCTTC	CASSGDYEQFF
TRBD1	few	TRBV6-6	TRBJ1-2	TGTGCCAGCAGTCAGGGACAGGGATACTATGGCTACACCTTC	CASSQGQGYYGYTF
NA	once	TRBV4-2	TRBJ1-5	TGTGCCAGCAGCCCCCAACTTACAGGGTGGAGGAACAATCAGCCCCAGCATTTT	CASSPQLTGWRNNQPQHF
TRBD2	NA	TRBV4-1	TRBJ2-7	TGCGCCAGCAGCCAAGATGTCGGGGGGGCATCTTACGAGCAGTACTTC	CASSQDVGGASYEQYF
TRBD2	NA	TRBV4-2	TRBJ2-3	TGTGCCAGCAGCCAAGGGGTGAGCGGGGGGGATACGCAGTATTTT	CASSQGVSGGDTQYF
NA	NA	TRBV27	TRBJ2-1	TGTGCCAGCAGTTTCCTTTCCTACAATGAGCAGTTCTTC	CASSFLSYNEQFF
TRBD1	NA	TRBV19	TRBJ2-7	TGTGCCAGTAGTCCCACCACAGGGGGTGGGGGCGAGCAGTACTTC	CASSPTTGGGGEQYF
TRBD1	NA	TRBV13	TRBJ2-6	TGTGCCAGCAGCTTAGACAGGGGCCCCTCTGGGGCCAACGGCCTGACTTTC	CASSLDRGPSGANGLTF
NA	NA	TRBV21-1	TRBJ2-2	TGTGCCAGCAGCAAAGCTGGGACAGGGGAAATCGGCGGGGAGCTGTTTTTT	CASSKAGTGEIGGELFF
NA	NA	TRBV19	TRBJ1-1	TGTGCCAGTAGTATATGGGGGGACACTGAAGCTTTCTTT	CASSIWGDTEAFF
NA	NA	TRBV11-3	TRBJ2-1	TGTGCCAGCAGCTTAGCTCAGGGCTCCTACAATGAGCAGTTCTTC	CASSLAQGSYNEQFF
NA	NA	TRBV29-1	TRBJ1-2	TGCAGCGTTGGAGTTGGGACAAACGGATACGGCTACACCTTC	CSVGVGTNGYGYTF
TRBD2	NA	TRBV7-2	TRBJ2-5	TGTGCCAGCAGCTTAGTGGGGACTAGCGGGCAAGAGACCCAGTACTTC	CASSLVGTSGQETQYF
NA	few	TRBV5-1	TRBJ2-3	TGCGCCAGCAGTTTCGAGGCAGATACGCAGTATTTT	CASSFEADTQYF
NA	NA	TRBV2	TRBJ1-6	TGTGCCAGCGGGGAGGATGGTTCACCCCTCCACTTT	CASGEDGSPLHF
TRBD2	NA	TRBV5-1	TRBJ2-7	TGCGCCAGCAGCCTGGGGCCTAGCGGTACCTACGAGCAGTACTTC	CASSLGPSGTYEQYF
NA	NA	TRBV6-6	TRBJ2-3	TGTGCCAGCAGTTACGGGGGGGCGGGAGATACGCAGTATTTT	CASSYGGAGDTQYF
NA	NA	TRBV7-9	TRBJ2-7	TGTGCCAGCAGCCGGACAAGCTCCTACGAGCAGTACTTC	CASSRTSSYEQYF
TRBD1	many	TRBV5-4	TRBJ2-7	TGTGCCAGCAGCTTGGTGACAGGGAGCAACGAGCAGTACTTC	CASSLVTGSNEQYF
TRBD1	NA	TRBV18	TRBJ1-1	TGTGCCAGCTCACCACAGGGGGCCGGGAACACTGAAGCTTTCTTT	CASSPQGAGNTEAFF
NA	NA	TRBV2	TRBJ1-6	TGTGCCAGCTGGGGCACAGGGAATTCACCCCTCCACTTT	CASWGTGNSPLHF
NA	once	TRBV30	TRBJ2-3	TGTGCCTGGAGTGTAAGCCTAGCCCCCGATACGCAGTATTTT	CAWSVSLAPDTQYF
TRBD2	NA	TRBV7-3	TRBJ2-3	TGTGCCAGCAGCTTTCGCGGGGGGGCCACGGTAGATACGCAGTATTTT	CASSFRGGATVDTQYF
TRBD2	NA	TRBV7-9	TRBJ2-1	TGTGCCAGCAGCTGGGGACTAAACAATGAGCAGTTCTTC	CASSWGLNNEQFF
NA	NA	TRBV7-3	TRBJ1-1	TGTGCCAGCAGCTCCCGGGGGGGGACCACTGAAGCTTTCTTT	CASSSRGGTTEAFF
TRBD1	NA	TRBV28	TRBJ2-7	TGTGCCAGCAGTCCCACGACAGGGGGTCACGAGCAGTACTTC	CASSPTTGGHEQYF
TRBD1	once	TRBV10-3	TRBJ2-7	TGTGCCATCAGTGAAAGGACAGGGGGCGCGGTCCCCTACGAGCAGTACTTC	CAISERTGGAVPYEQYF
NA	NA	TRBV9	TRBJ1-1	TGTGCCAGCAGCGTTAGCTCTTCCACGAACACTGAAGCTTTCTTT	CASSVSSSTNTEAFF
NA	NA	TRBV7-2	TRBJ2-6	TGTGCCAGCAGCCTTCTCGGGGTAGGGTCTGAGGCCAACGTCCTGACTTTC	CASSLLGVGSEANVLTF
NA	NA	TRBV5-1	TRBJ1-1	TGCGCCAGCAGCGGCGGGACCTCCTTTAACACTGAAGCTTTCTTT	CASSGGTSFNTEAFF
NA	NA	TRBV15	TRBJ2-7	TGTGCCACCAGCAGAGCCGGCTACGAGCAGTACTTC	CATSRAGYEQYF